The next 12 T cell receptor beta chains were all read from a single sample in a study of OX40 agonist ivuxolimab in advanced cancers. The library was built by means of the immunoSEQ multiplex PCR assay. The clones in this table, taken by TCRdb from immuneACCESS, are in-frame only. Not every clone is retained; where verified, under half of the shortfall comes from an unresolved V gene, and the cause of the rest is unknown. For this sample the table gives tens of thousands of clones, of which 65% to 90% were detected only once. The ten largest clones add up to less than 2% of the sample. The material was CD4+ or CD8+ T cells sorted from blood, obtained in a trial of the OX40 agonist ivuxolimab. These receptors were taken from an adult with an advanced solid tumor such as melanoma, head and neck, liver or kidney cancer.

J is TRBJ2-1 and V is TRBV14; 9 nucleotides agree with TRBD2. Losses at the gene ends were 5 bases for V and 4 bases for J; bases not matched to a gene: 9. The CDR3 totals 16 residues. The germline gives CDR1 SGHDN, CDR2 FVKESK. This CDR3 reads CASSDFVSGSYNEQFF. CDR3 DNA: TGTGCCAGCAGCGATTTTGTTAGCGGGAGTTACAATGAGCAGTTCTTC. Variable domain in full (rest from reference TRBV14 and TRBJ2-1): EAGVTQFPSHSVIEKGQTVTLRCDPISGHDNLYWYRRVMGKEIKFLLHFVKESKQDESGMPNNRFLAERTGGTYSTLKVQPAELEDSGVYFCASSDFVSGSYNEQFFGPGTRLTVL.

The CDR3 region has the DNA TGCGCCAGCAGCTTTAGCGGGATCACAGATACGCAGTATTTT. This encodes CASSFSGITDTQYF. This sequence joins TRBV5-1 and TRBJ2-3, with TRBD2 identical over 8 bases. This CDR3 has 14 amino acids. V dropped 2 bases and J dropped 2; count of bases not matched to a gene: 1. Germline V CDR1 and CDR2: SGHRS, YFSETQ.

The chain couples TRBV11-2 to TRBJ2-1, with D possibly matching TRBD2 (5 bases). Germline CDR1 reads SGHAT; CDR2 reads FQNNGV. The CDR3 has 16 amino acids. Trimming stripped 0 bases from V and 2 bases from J, with 11 bases between. In nucleotides, the CDR3 is TGTGCCAGCAGCTTAGATCGGGCTAGCACCTACAATGAGCAGTTCTTC. Amino acid sequence: CASSLDRASTYNEQFF. Based on the CDR3 plus reference TRBV11-2 and TRBJ2-1, the full variable domain is EAGVAQSPRYKIIEKRQSVAFWCNPISGHATLYWYQQILGQGPKLLIQFQNNGVVDDSQLPKDRFSAERLKGVDSTLKIQPAKLEDSAVYLCASSLDRASTYNEQFFGPGTRLTVL.

The chain carries TRBV7-8 and TRBJ2-6; no clear D gene. Between the trimmed V and J ends, which lost 0 bases and 0 bases, there was a span of 3 bases. Germline lookup yields CDR1 SGHVS and CDR2 FQNEAQ. The CDR3 sequence is 15 residues long. Here the CDR3 DNA reads TGTGCCAGCAGCTTAGCGGGCTCTGGGGCCAACGTCCTGACTTTC. This gives the protein CASSLAGSGANVLTF.

The gene calls are TRBV5-8 and TRBJ2-7; 7 bases align to TRBD1. The V and J ends lost 0 bases and 0 bases, in that order; junction bases with no gene match: 3. CDR1 is SGHTS, CDR2 YDEGEE, per germline. The CDR3 totals 15 residues. CDR3 loop: CASSLDRGFSYEQYF. CDR3 coding DNA: TGTGCCAGCAGCTTGGACAGGGGATTCTCCTACGAGCAGTACTTC.

Details on this clone: Additional DNA sequences in this sample encode the identical CDR3. The V and J genes are TRBV18 and TRBJ1-5; no definite D call. Germline lookup yields CDR1 KGHSH and CDR2 LQKENI. The CDR3 length is 14 residues. With 4 bases removed from V and 4 bases from J, the gap between germline ends came to 11 bases. CDR3 residues: CASSLDRGNQPQHF. As DNA, the CDR3 is TGTGCCAGCTCACTCGACCGCGGTAATCAGCCCCAGCATTTT. Full variable domain (rest looked up from reference TRBV18 and TRBJ1-5): NAGVMQNPRHLVRRRGQEARLRCSPMKGHSHVYWYRQLPEEGLKFMVYLQKENIIDESGMPKERFSAEFPKEGPSILRIQQVVRGDSAAYFCASSLDRGNQPQHFGDGTRLSIL.

The chain is built from TRBV5-4 and TRBJ2-5, with D perhaps TRBD1 (6 bases). The CDR3 is made up of 13 amino acids. With 5 bases removed from V and 5 bases from J, the gap between germline ends came to 13 bases. The germline V gene has CDR1 SGHNT and CDR2 YYREEE (reference sequence). The CDR3 DNA reads as TGTGCCAGCAGGAAACAGGGATGGGAGACCCAGTACTTC. Translation: CASRKQGWETQYF. The full variable domain, in which reference TRBV5-4 and TRBJ2-5 provide the parts outside the CDR3, is ETGVTQSPTHLIKTRGQQVTLRCSSQSGHNTVSWYQQALGQGPQFIFQYYREEENGRGNFPPRFSGLQFPNYSSELNVNALELDDSALYLCASRKQGWETQYFGPGTRLLVL.

This sequence joins TRBV9 and TRBJ2-5; TRBD2 agrees at 7 bases. V lost 3 bases to trimming and J lost 2 bases; unmatched junction nucleotides: 7. Germline-derived CDR1 and CDR2 are SGDLS and YYNGEE. The CDR3 is 15 amino acids. CDR3 sequence: CASSDFGRPQETQYF. CDR3 bases: TGTGCCAGCAGCGACTTCGGGAGGCCTCAAGAGACCCAGTACTTC.

The V gene is TRBV30, the J gene TRBJ1-1; D uncertain. The germline V and J ends were trimmed by 8 bases and 4 bases, with 14 bases remaining between them. CDR1 and CDR2 from the germline V gene are GTSNPN and SVGIG (reference sequence). The CDR3 covers 12 residues. As DNA, the CDR3 is TGTGCCGGAGGTCCAGCCAGCACTGAAGCTTTCTTT. Translating it yields CAGGPASTEAFF.

The J gene is TRBJ2-1, the V gene TRBV5-4, with D perhaps assigned TRBD1 or TRBD2 (5 bases each). CDR1 is SGHNT and CDR2 is YYREEE in the germline V gene (reference sequence). The CDR3 has 12 residues. The V gene lost 4 bases and the J gene lost 12 bases, with 14 bases spanning the gap. The CDR3 nucleotides are TGTGCCAGCAGCGTCCCGGGGCGCGGGCAGTTCTTC. It translates to CASSVPGRGQFF. The full variable domain, completed using reference TRBV5-4 and TRBJ2-1, is ETGVTQSPTHLIKTRGQQVTLRCSSQSGHNTVSWYQQALGQGPQFIFQYYREEENGRGNFPPRFSGLQFPNYSSELNVNALELDDSALYLCASSVPGRGQFFGPGTRLTVL.

This clone was counted a few times. The chain joins TRBV5-1 to TRBJ2-1; 11 bases agree with TRBD2. CDR3 size: 18 residues. V lost 0 bases to trimming and J lost 6 bases; unmatched junction nucleotides: 11. Germline V gene sequence: CDR1 SGHRS, CDR2 YFSETQ. CDR3 region: CASSLAGRLSGRANEQFF. In DNA, the CDR3 is TGCGCCAGCAGCTTGGCGGGACGGCTTAGCGGGAGGGCCAATGAGCAGTTCTTC.

This sequence joins TRBV21-1 and TRBJ2-7; the table's D call, TRBD2, has no DNA check behind it. TRBV21-1 is classified as a pseudogene. The CDR3 runs 16 residues. CDR3 in amino acids: CASRIKAGTVTYEQYF. The CDR3 coding sequence is TGTGCCAGCAGAATAAAGGCCGGGACTGTGACCTACGAGCAGTACTTC.